What follows describes a single TCR beta chain. The antigen is unknown. Together with a sample-barcoded 5' primer, a J-beta primer mix was included in a second PCR lasting roughly 6 to 12 cycles. CDR3-containing paired-end reads numbering at least 2.5 million came from each sample. TCRdb redid the calling of the 5' RACE reads with MiXCR, one entry per CDR3 protein. Of 780,000 or so distinct CDR3 sequences listed, about 53% are singletons. Between the trimmed V and J ends, which lost 7 bases and 2 bases, there was a span of 14 bases. There are 14 residues in the CDR3. Germline loops: CDR1 SNHLY, CDR2 FYNNEI. It was roughly 10 milliliters of peripheral blood that were drawn from each donor. Total RNA extracted from each sample amounted to at least 5.5 micrograms. The sample is drawn from a study of blood T cells in healthy people across ages. Findings and limits, study-wide: Using unsorted PBMCs precluded a conclusive naive versus antigen-experienced comparison.

Sequencing used blood. The sequence came from a man at least 80 years old in good health. The chain uses TRBV2 and TRBJ1-1, with a tentative D call TRBD1 (5 bases). CDR3 nucleotide sequence: TGTGCCAGCAAGGGCGGCAGGGAAAACACTGAAGCTTTCTTT. Residues: CASKGGRENTEAFF.